The 16 T cell receptor beta chains reported below all come from one sample, sequenced in a study of T cell responses to AZD1222 COVID-19 vaccine. The repertoire was sequenced with immunoSEQ multiplex PCR; TCRdb's copy has only in-frame clones and lacks some. Of 150,000 to 200,000 clones detected, 90% to 95% appear once; the ten largest clones hold roughly 9.2%. The sample consisted of peripheral blood, taken on day 0 of AZD1222 vaccination. Receptors originate from an adult in good health.

In nucleotides, the CDR3 is TGTGCCAGCAGTCCTGGGGACAGGGTCGATTCACCCCTCCACTTT. Translation gives CASSPGDRVDSPLHF. The chain carries TRBV28 and TRBJ1-6, with 9 bases lining up with TRBD1. The CDR3 runs to 15 residues. The germline V gene encodes CDR1 MDHEN and CDR2 SYDVKM. The junction had 7 bases not matched to a gene; V was cut back by 5 bases and J by 8 bases.

This chain joins TRBV6-6 and TRBJ1-4; D uncertain. The germline V and J ends were trimmed by 6 bases and 0 bases, with 8 bases remaining between them. The CDR3 runs 14 residues. Germline CDR1 is MNHNY and CDR2 is SVGAGI (reference sequence). This chain's CDR3 is CASRTRATNEKLFF. CDR3 DNA sequence: TGTGCCAGCAGAACAAGGGCAACTAATGAAAAACTGTTTTTT.

This clone was detected once. The gene calls are TRBV27 and TRBJ2-7, with 9 bases lining up with TRBD2. The V gene's germline CDR1 is MNHEY and CDR2 SMNVEV (reference sequence). The CDR3 is 19 residues long. Trimming removed 5 bases from V and 1 base from J; junction bases left unmatched: 18. The CDR3 DNA is TGTGCCAGCAGTAGAATACTAGCGGGTAGCCCGAACCTTTCCTACGAGCAGTACTTC. This gives the protein CASSRILAGSPNLSYEQYF.

The rearrangement joins TRBV19 to TRBJ1-2; a weak D match, TRBD1 (5 bases). Trimming pared 6 bases from V and 6 bases from J, leaving 17 bases between. The CDR3 is 14 amino acids. The germline V gene encodes CDR1 LNHDA and CDR2 SQIVND (reference sequence). The CDR3 protein is CASRSRGPSDGYTF. The CDR3 DNA reads as TGTGCCAGTAGATCAAGGGGCCCCTCTGATGGCTACACCTTC.

This chain uses TRBV28 with TRBJ2-1, with 10 bases that match TRBD2. After removal of 3 bases from V and 3 bases from J, the junction contained 2 bases not matched to a gene. Germline CDR1 reads MDHEN; CDR2 reads SYDVKM. The CDR3 runs to 15 residues. This chain's CDR3 is CASSFVAGGYNEQFF. CDR3 coding DNA: TGTGCCAGCAGTTTTGTAGCGGGAGGCTACAATGAGCAGTTCTTC.

The chain uses TRBV25-1 and TRBJ2-5; D possibly corresponds to TRBD2 (5 bases). The CDR3 extends over 15 amino acids. V gave up 3 bases and J gave up 7 bases, with 18 bases separating them. CDR1 MGHDK and CDR2 SYGVNS come from the germline V gene. The CDR3 coding sequence is TGTGCCAGCAGTGACGAGCGGACCTGGGCGGGGACCCAGTACTTC. This codes for CASSDERTWAGTQYF.

The J gene is TRBJ1-5, the V gene TRBV4-1; TRBD1 is a possible D gene (5 bases). This CDR3 region has 15 residues. Trimming pared 1 base from V and 4 bases from J, leaving 11 bases between. Germline V gene data show CDR1 as MGHRA and CDR2 as YSYEKL. The CDR3 DNA sequence: TGCGCCAGCAGCCAAGGGCTTGGGGGAAATCAGCCCCAGCATTTT. It translates to CASSQGLGGNQPQHF.

CDR3 nucleotide sequence: TGCAGCGCAGAGAGGGGGCGAGTTGAAGCTTTCTTT. Translating it yields CSAERGRVEAFF. This sequence joins TRBV29-1 and TRBJ1-1; 7 bases fit TRBD1. V lost 7 bases, J lost 7 bases, and 9 bases stayed unmatched. The length of the CDR3 is 12 residues. Germline V lookup: CDR1 SQVTM, CDR2 ANQGSEA.

The chain is built from TRBV28 and TRBJ1-1; unclear D gene. The CDR3 contains 12 residues. Between the trimmed V and J ends, which lost 4 bases and 4 bases, there was a span of 7 bases. CDR1 MDHEN and CDR2 SYDVKM come from the germline V gene. CDR3 sequence (DNA): TGTGCCAGCAGTTACCCCCCCACTGAAGCTTTCTTT. It yields the protein CASSYPPTEAFF.

This clone was detected once. This rearrangement joins TRBV5-1 to TRBJ1-2; 7 positions agree with TRBD1. V gave up 3 bases and J gave up 0 bases; unmatched junction bases: 5. Germline V gives CDR1 SGHRS, CDR2 YFSETQ. The CDR3 length is 15 residues. The CDR3 sequence: CASSSGQWANYGYTF. CDR3 nucleotide sequence: TGCGCCAGCAGCTCGGGACAGTGGGCTAACTATGGCTACACCTTC. Variable domain in full (rest from reference TRBV5-1 and TRBJ1-2): KAGVTQTPRYLIKTRGQQVTLSCSPISGHRSVSWYQQTPGQGLQFLFEYFSETQRNKGNFPGRFSGRQFSNSRSEMNVSTLELGDSALYLCASSSGQWANYGYTFGSGTRLTVV.

V and J are TRBV28 and TRBJ1-6; D gene uncertain. The CDR3 contains 11 residues. CDR1 is MDHEN, CDR2 SYDVKM, per germline. V was trimmed by 6 bases and J by 7 bases, leaving 4 bases between them. The CDR3 DNA follows: TGTGCCAGCAGCTCGAATTCACCCCTCCACTTT. Residues: CASSSNSPLHF.

This chain links TRBV19 with TRBJ2-7, with D possibly being TRBD1 (5 bases). Germline assignment: CDR1 LNHDA and CDR2 SQIVND (reference sequence). V lost 4 bases and J 4 bases, leaving 14 bases between the germline ends. This CDR3 has 14 residues. CDR3 bases: TGTGCCAGTAGTACTGGCAGGGCATCGTACGAGCAGTACTTC. Translating gives CASSTGRASYEQYF. The variable domain in full, completed from reference TRBV19 and TRBJ2-7, reads DGGITQSPKYLFRKEGQNVTLSCEQNLNHDAMYWYRQDPGQGLRLIYYSQIVNDFQKGDIAEGYSVSREKKESFPLTVTSAQKNPTAFYLCASSTGRASYEQYFGPGTRLTVT.

The CDR3 region has the DNA TGTGCCAGCAGCCCTCGTAGGAACGAGCAGTACTTC. Translation gives CASSPRRNEQYF. V gene TRBV7-9 combines with J gene TRBJ2-7; D call uncertain. Trimming left V 5 bases short and J 5 bases short, with 10 bases between. The CDR3 is 12 amino acids. CDR1 and CDR2 from the germline V gene are SEHNR and FQNEAQ (reference sequence).

V usage is TRBV7-2 and J usage is TRBJ1-5; D gene uncertain. This CDR3 contains 15 residues. The V end was cut by 1 base, the J end by 4 bases, with 11 bases between. Looked up from germline, CDR1 is SGHTA and CDR2 is FQGNSA. CDR3 in amino acids: CASSLVLGPNQPQHF. In DNA form, the CDR3 reads TGTGCCAGCAGCTTAGTTTTAGGGCCGAATCAGCCCCAGCATTTT.

V usage is TRBV7-3 and J usage is TRBJ1-1, with D uncertain. V was pared by 10 bases and J by 1 base, with 19 bases between. Germline-derived CDR1 and CDR2 are SGHTA and FQGTGA. The CDR3 runs 15 residues. The CDR3 region is CATQEKDTPNTEAFF. CDR3 coding DNA: TGTGCCACTCAAGAAAAAGACACACCGAACACTGAAGCTTTCTTT.

The chain employs TRBV7-9 and TRBJ2-1, with 12 bases that match TRBD2. The germline V gene encodes CDR1 SEHNR and CDR2 FQNEAQ (reference sequence). Germline trimming cut 5 bases from V and 7 bases from J; bases unmatched to any gene: 6. The CDR3 runs 15 residues. CDR3 amino acids: CASSPASGRVNEQFF. DNA for the CDR3: TGTGCCAGCAGCCCTGCTAGCGGGAGGGTTAATGAGCAGTTCTTC.